Below, 20 T cell receptor beta chains from the same sample are listed, as sequenced in a study of identical twins. TCRdb processed the 5' RACE reads anew with MiXCR; each CDR3 protein has one entry. The sample records 650,000 to 750,000 distinct CDR3 sequences, 21% being singletons. The same specimen was also included in a second study, on T cells expressing NK-cell markers.

Sample: PBMCs. These receptors were taken from a woman between 18 and 30 years old in good health.

The table lists this clonotype with a few counts. The rearrangement links TRBV29-1 to TRBJ2-7, with 9 bases aligning to TRBD1. V lost 5 bases to trimming and J lost 5 bases; unmatched junction nucleotides: 7. Germline V gene data show CDR1 as SQVTM and CDR2 as ANQGSEA. The CDR3 has 13 amino acids. CDR3 in amino acids: CSVSGTGLHEQYF. CDR3 coding DNA: TGCAGCGTTTCCGGGACAGGGCTCCACGAGCAGTACTTC.

This clonotype was detected only once. The chain has TRBV7-2 and TRBJ2-5, with 7 bases matching TRBD1. Germline-derived CDR1 and CDR2 are SGHTA and FQGNSA. The CDR3 has 14 residues. Trimming took 5 bases from V and 5 from J; bases not matched to a gene: 8. The CDR3 DNA reads as TGTGCCAGCAGCCCCAGGGGGTACGGCGAGACCCAGTACTTC. It is translated as CASSPRGYGETQYF.

The V call is TRBV20-1, the J call TRBJ2-1; the D gene is possibly TRBD2 (6 bases). Trimming took off 3 bases at V and 9 bases at J, with 18 bases between the two ends. Germline lookup yields CDR1 DFQATT and CDR2 SNEGSKA (reference sequence). This CDR3 contains 14 residues. Here the CDR3 reads CSARPGRPNIEQFF. The CDR3 DNA is TGCAGTGCTAGGCCGGGGAGGCCGAATATTGAGCAGTTCTTC.

The CDR3 bases are TGTGCCAGCACCCATGTGGGCACAGATACGCAGTATTTT. Translation: CASTHVGTDTQYF. The chain uses TRBV5-5 and TRBJ2-3; D not certain. This CDR3 has 13 residues. The germline V gene has CDR1 SGHKS and CDR2 YYEKEE (reference sequence). Trimming took 6 bases from V and 1 from J, leaving 9 bases between them.

J is TRBJ2-5 and V is TRBV12-3 or TRBV12-4, with TRBD1 matching over 8 bases. V lost 6 bases and J lost 2; bases outside the gene matches: 5. This CDR3 contains 14 residues. In DNA, the CDR3 is TGTGCCAGCAGCCGACAGGGGCGTCAAGAGACCCAGTACTTC. Residues: CASSRQGRQETQYF.

This clonotype was counted a few times. This chain uses TRBV20-1 with TRBJ2-4, with D perhaps TRBD1 (5 bases). The CDR3 has 9 amino acids. The germline CDR1 and CDR2 sequences are DFQATT and SNEGSKA (reference sequence). V lost 5 bases and J lost 13, with 9 bases in between. CDR3 DNA sequence: TGCAGTGCTGGGCACAGGCAGTACTTC. Protein product: CSAGHRQYF.

This chain joins TRBV5-1 and TRBJ2-7; D unresolved. Trimming removed 1 base at V and 4 bases at J, with 21 bases between. CDR1 SGHRS and CDR2 YFSETQ come from the germline V gene. The CDR3 is made up of 17 amino acids. In DNA form, the CDR3 reads TGCGCCAGCAGCTTGAACGGACCCTCATCGGTTCAATACGAGCAGTACTTC. Its translation: CASSLNGPSSVQYEQYF.

The gene calls are TRBV12-3 or TRBV12-4 and TRBJ2-1; possible D gene TRBD1, 5 bases. V lost 5 bases to trimming and J lost 9 bases, with 14 bases between them. This CDR3 region has 13 residues. The CDR3 spells CASSRWGPREQFF. The CDR3 bases are TGTGCCAGCAGTCGCTGGGGCCCCCGTGAGCAGTTCTTC.

The chain uses TRBV11-2 and TRBJ2-2; 9 nucleotides align to TRBD1. V was clipped by 5 bases and J by 4 bases; unmatched bases: 5. Germline CDR1 and CDR2: SGHAT and FQNNGV. The CDR3 has 15 amino acids. The CDR3 DNA is TGTGCCAGCAGCCGAGGGACAGGGATCACCGGGGAGCTGTTTTTT. Residues: CASSRGTGITGELFF.

The chain carries TRBV20-1 and TRBJ1-1; 7 bases line up with TRBD1. Losses at the gene ends were 5 bases for V and 4 bases for J; bases not matched to a gene: 10. The germline CDR1 and CDR2 sequences are DFQATT and SNEGSKA (reference sequence). CDR3 length: 14 residues. CDR3 in DNA: TGCAGTGCTGGGCCCCGACAGGGAGGCACTGAAGCTTTCTTT. It codes for CSAGPRQGGTEAFF.

This clonotype was picked up a small number of times. The V and J genes are TRBV20-1 and TRBJ2-7, with a weak D call TRBD1 (6 bases). Per germline, CDR1 DFQATT and CDR2 SNEGSKA (reference sequence). The CDR3 is 16 residues long. V was clipped by 0 bases and J by 2 bases, with 17 bases between them. CDR3 sequence: CSARDKEAGVAYEQYF. CDR3 sequence (DNA): TGCAGTGCTAGAGATAAAGAGGCAGGGGTCGCCTACGAGCAGTACTTC.

The table lists this clonotype with a few counts. This chain links TRBV5-6 with TRBJ2-5; a weak D match, TRBD1 (6 bases). CDR1 SGHDT and CDR2 YYEEEE come from the germline V gene. Trimming shortened V by 4 bases and J by 0 bases, and 16 bases separated the two germline ends. This CDR3 contains 16 residues. The CDR3 DNA follows: TGTGCCAGCAGCCGTAGAAGGGGGTACTACCAAGAGACCCAGTACTTC. Translation gives CASSRRRGYYQETQYF.

The V call is TRBV5-5, the J call TRBJ2-1; D not resolved. The germline V gene encodes CDR1 SGHKS and CDR2 YYEKEE (reference sequence). The CDR3 spans 15 residues. The V gene lost 2 bases and the J gene lost 4 bases, with 13 bases spanning the gap. CDR3 nucleotides: TGTGCCAGCAGCTTTGAATGGGCAACTTACAATGAGCAGTTCTTC. Translation: CASSFEWATYNEQFF.

V gene TRBV20-1 combines with J gene TRBJ2-7, with D possibly being TRBD1 (5 bases). This CDR3 spans 14 amino acids. V was shortened by 2 bases and J by 0 bases, with 11 bases between the two germline ends. Germline CDR1 and CDR2: DFQATT and SNEGSKA (reference sequence). The CDR3 loop is CSARQGFSSYEQYF. CDR3 in DNA: TGCAGTGCTAGACAGGGCTTTAGCTCCTACGAGCAGTACTTC.

V and J are TRBV9 and TRBJ2-1; a weak D match, TRBD2 (6 bases). V lost 0 bases and J lost 2, with 9 bases in between. The CDR3 length is 15 residues. In germline, CDR1 is SGDLS, CDR2 YYNGEE. The CDR3 here is CASSVATGAYNEQFF. CDR3 in DNA: TGTGCCAGCAGCGTAGCTACGGGGGCCTACAATGAGCAGTTCTTC.

This clonotype was counted between two and nine times. The chain links TRBV30 to TRBJ2-5; maybe TRBD2 (6 bases). The germline gives CDR1 GTSNPN, CDR2 SVGIG (reference sequence). This CDR3 spans 15 amino acids. Trimming took 3 bases from V and 4 from J, leaving 18 bases between them. The CDR3 reads CAWRGRAGNRETQYF. CDR3 nucleotide sequence: TGTGCCTGGAGGGGAAGGGCGGGGAACCGAGAGACCCAGTACTTC.

This clonotype showed up just a few times. The chain joins TRBV20-1 to TRBJ2-3; 9 nucleotides match TRBD2. Germline CDR1 reads DFQATT; CDR2 reads SNEGSKA (reference sequence). This CDR3 has 15 residues. J lost 5 bases, V lost 0 bases, and 6 bases had no gene match. The CDR3 DNA sequence: TGCAGTGCTAGAGATCTGGGACTAGCTTTAGATACGCAGTATTTT. Amino acids: CSARDLGLALDTQYF.

This clonotype was counted at least ten times. This rearrangement joins TRBV20-1 to TRBJ2-7; TRBD1 aligns across 7 bases. The CDR3 loop spans 12 amino acids. Losses at the gene ends were 8 bases for V and 5 bases for J; bases not matched to a gene: 9. Looked up from germline, CDR1 is DFQATT and CDR2 is SNEGSKA (reference sequence). CDR3 in amino acids: CSFEGASDEQYF. CDR3 bases: TGCAGTTTCGAGGGGGCATCCGACGAGCAGTACTTC.

V is TRBV20-1 and J is TRBJ2-5; TRBD1 aligns across 7 bases. Trimming cost V 0 bases and J 5 bases; bases outside gene matches: 6. Germline loops: CDR1 DFQATT, CDR2 SNEGSKA (reference sequence). The CDR3 loop spans 14 amino acids. The CDR3 region is CSAREGQPLETQYF. The CDR3 DNA sequence: TGCAGTGCTAGAGAGGGACAGCCGCTTGAGACCCAGTACTTC.

This clonotype was counted a few times. V is TRBV20-1 and J is TRBJ1-1; D is uncertain. V dropped 8 bases and J dropped 4 bases, with 14 bases sitting between them. Germline values: CDR1 DFQATT, CDR2 SNEGSKA (reference sequence). The CDR3 spans 12 residues. CDR3 region: CSLREGGTEAFF. CDR3 DNA: TGCAGTTTACGGGAGGGAGGCACTGAAGCTTTCTTT.